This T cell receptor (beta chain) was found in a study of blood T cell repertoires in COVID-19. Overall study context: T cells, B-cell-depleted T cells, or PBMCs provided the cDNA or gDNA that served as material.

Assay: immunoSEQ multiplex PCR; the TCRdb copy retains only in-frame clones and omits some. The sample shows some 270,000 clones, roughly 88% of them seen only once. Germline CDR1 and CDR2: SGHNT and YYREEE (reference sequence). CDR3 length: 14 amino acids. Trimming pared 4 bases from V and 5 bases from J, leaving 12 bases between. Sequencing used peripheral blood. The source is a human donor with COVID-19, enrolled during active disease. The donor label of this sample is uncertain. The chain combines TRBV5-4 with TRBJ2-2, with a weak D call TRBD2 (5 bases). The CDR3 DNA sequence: TGTGCCAGCAGCCCCCCCGAGGGAACCGGGGAGCTGTTTTTT. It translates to CASSPPEGTGELFF.